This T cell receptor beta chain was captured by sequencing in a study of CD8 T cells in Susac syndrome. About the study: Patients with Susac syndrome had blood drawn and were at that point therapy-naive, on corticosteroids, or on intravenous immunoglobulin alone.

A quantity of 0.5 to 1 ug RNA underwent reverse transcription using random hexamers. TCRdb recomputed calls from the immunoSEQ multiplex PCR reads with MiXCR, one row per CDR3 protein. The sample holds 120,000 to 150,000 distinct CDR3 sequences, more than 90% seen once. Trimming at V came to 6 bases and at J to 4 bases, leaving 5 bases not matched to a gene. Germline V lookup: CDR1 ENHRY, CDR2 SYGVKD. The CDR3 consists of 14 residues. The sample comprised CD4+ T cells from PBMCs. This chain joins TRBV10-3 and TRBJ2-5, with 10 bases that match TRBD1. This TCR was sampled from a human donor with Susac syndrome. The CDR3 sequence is CAIRGTGEVETQYF. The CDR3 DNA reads TGTGCCATCAGAGGGACAGGGGAGGTAGAGACCCAGTACTTC.